The clone carrying this T cell receptor beta chain appeared a few times. The antigen is not known. The sample comes from a study of PD-1 blockade in classical Hodgkin lymphoma. Study in general: Patients were administered nivolumab (3 mg/kg intravenously) every 2 weeks.

V was pared by 0 bases and J by 9 bases, with 9 bases between. Germline CDR1 SGHVS, CDR2 FNYEAQ. The CDR3 consists of 13 residues. Exposure to brentuximab vedotin varied, and each patient had relapsed following autologous stem cell transplantation. Produced via immunoSEQ multiplex PCR; TCRdb's table is partial and in-frame only. The data hold 75,000 to 100,000 clones, with roughly 79% observed a single time. Findings and caveats of the study: Whereas CD4+ TCR diversity had risen significantly by C4D1, CD8+ TCR diversity had not. Causes of the repertoire differences remain undefined, possibly disease activity or prior therapy.

The specimen comprised peripheral blood mononuclear cells (PBMCs), sampled before the second cycle of nivolumab. This TCR was recovered from a human donor with classical Hodgkin lymphoma. The genes are TRBV7-6 and TRBJ2-1; D may be TRBD2 (7 bases). The CDR3, as DNA: TGTGCCAGCAGCTTAGCGAGGGGGGGTGAGCAGTTCTTC. This encodes CASSLARGGEQFF.